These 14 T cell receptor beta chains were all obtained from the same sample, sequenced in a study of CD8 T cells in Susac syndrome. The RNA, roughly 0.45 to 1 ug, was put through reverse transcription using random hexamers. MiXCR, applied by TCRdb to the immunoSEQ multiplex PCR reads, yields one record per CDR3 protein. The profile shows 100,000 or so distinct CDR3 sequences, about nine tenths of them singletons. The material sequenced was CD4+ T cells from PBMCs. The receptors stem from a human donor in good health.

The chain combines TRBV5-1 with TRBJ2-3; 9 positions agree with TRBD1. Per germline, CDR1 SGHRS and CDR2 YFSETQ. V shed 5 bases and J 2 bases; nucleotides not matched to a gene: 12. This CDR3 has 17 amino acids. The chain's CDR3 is CASSPLLQGANTDTQYF. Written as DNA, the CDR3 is TGCGCCAGCAGTCCCCTATTACAGGGGGCGAACACAGATACGCAGTATTTT.

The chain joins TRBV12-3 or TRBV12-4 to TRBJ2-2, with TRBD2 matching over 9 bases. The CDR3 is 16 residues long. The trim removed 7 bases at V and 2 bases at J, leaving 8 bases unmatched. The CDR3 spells CASTPGLAANTGELFF. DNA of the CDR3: TGTGCCAGCACCCCGGGACTAGCAGCTAACACCGGGGAGCTGTTTTTT.

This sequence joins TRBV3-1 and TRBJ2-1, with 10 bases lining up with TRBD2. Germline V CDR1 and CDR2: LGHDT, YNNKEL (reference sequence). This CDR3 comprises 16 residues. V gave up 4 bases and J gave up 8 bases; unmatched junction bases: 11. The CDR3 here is CASSPRGAGGHYEQFF. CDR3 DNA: TGTGCCAGCAGCCCCAGAGGAGCGGGAGGGCACTATGAGCAGTTCTTC.

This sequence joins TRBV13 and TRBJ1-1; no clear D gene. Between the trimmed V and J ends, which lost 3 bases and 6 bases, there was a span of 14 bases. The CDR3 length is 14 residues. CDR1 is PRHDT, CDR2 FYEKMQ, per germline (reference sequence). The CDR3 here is CASSLGSLYAEAFF. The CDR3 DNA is TGTGCCAGCAGCTTGGGCAGTTTGTACGCTGAAGCTTTCTTT.

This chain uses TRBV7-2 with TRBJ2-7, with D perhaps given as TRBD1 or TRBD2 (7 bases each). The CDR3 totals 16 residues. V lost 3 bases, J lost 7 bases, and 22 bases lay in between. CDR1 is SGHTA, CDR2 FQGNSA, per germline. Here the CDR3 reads CASSLGLAGGGLEQYF. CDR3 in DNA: TGTGCCAGCAGCTTGGGTCTGGCAGGGGGGGGTTTGGAGCAGTACTTC.

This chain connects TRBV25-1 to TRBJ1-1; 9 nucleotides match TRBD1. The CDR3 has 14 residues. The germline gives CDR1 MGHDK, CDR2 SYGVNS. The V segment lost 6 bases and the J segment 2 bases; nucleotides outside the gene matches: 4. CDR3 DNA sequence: TGTGCCAGCAGGAGGACAGGGGTAAACACTGAAGCTTTCTTT. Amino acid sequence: CASRRTGVNTEAFF.

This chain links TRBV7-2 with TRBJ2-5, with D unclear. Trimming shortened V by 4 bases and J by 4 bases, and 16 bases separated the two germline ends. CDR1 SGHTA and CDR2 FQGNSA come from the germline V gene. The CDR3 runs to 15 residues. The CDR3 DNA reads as TGTGCCAGCAGCTCGGGCCCCAACCACCCAGAGACCCAGTACTTC. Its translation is CASSSGPNHPETQYF.

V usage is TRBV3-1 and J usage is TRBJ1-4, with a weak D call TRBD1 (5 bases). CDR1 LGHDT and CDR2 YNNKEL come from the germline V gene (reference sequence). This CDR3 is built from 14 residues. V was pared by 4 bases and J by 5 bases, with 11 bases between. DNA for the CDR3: TGTGCCAGCAGCCCGGGACGGCTGAATGAAAAACTGTTTTTT. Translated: CASSPGRLNEKLFF.

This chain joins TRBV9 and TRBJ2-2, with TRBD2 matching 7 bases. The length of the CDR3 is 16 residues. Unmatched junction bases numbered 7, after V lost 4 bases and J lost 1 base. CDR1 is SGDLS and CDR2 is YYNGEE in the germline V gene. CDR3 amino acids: CASSRAPSGNTGELFF. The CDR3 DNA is TGTGCCAGCAGCCGGGCCCCTAGCGGGAACACCGGGGAGCTGTTTTTT.

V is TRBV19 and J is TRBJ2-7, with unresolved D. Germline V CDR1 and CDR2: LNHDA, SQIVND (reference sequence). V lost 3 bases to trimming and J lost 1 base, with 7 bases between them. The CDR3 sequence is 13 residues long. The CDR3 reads CASSISLSYEQYF. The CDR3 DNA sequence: TGTGCCAGTAGTATCAGTCTATCCTACGAGCAGTACTTC.

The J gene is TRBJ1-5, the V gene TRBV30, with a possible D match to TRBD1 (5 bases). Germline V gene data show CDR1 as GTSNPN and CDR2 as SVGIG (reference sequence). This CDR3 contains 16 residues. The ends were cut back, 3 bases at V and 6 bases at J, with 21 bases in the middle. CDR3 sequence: CAWRHPGTGFGQPQHF. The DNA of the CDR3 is TGTGCCTGGAGACACCCCGGGACTGGGTTCGGTCAGCCCCAGCATTTT.

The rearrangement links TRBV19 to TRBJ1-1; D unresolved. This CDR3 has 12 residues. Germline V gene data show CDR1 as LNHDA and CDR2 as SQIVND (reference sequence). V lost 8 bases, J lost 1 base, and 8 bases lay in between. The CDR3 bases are TGTGCCAGTGGCTGGCCGAACACTGAAGCTTTCTTT. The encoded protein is CASGWPNTEAFF.

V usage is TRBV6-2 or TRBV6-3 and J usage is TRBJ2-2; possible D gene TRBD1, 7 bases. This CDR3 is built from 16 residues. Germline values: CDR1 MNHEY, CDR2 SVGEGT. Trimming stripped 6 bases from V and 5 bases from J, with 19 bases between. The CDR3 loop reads CASRTLDREVTGELFF. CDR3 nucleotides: TGTGCCAGCAGGACCCTAGACAGGGAGGTTACCGGGGAGCTGTTTTTT.

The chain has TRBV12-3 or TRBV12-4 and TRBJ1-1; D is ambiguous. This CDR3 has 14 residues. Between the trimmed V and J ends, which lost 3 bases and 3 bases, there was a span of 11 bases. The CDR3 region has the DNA TGTGCCAGCAGTTTTCAGTCCGGGGACACTGAAGCTTTCTTT. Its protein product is CASSFQSGDTEAFF.